This record covers a single TCR beta chain. The antigen is not known. The germline CDR1 and CDR2 sequences are MNHEY and SVGEGT. Unmatched junction bases numbered 8, after V lost 8 bases and J lost 3 bases. This CDR3 has 14 residues. TCRdb itself ran the reads through MiXCR, one entry per CDR3 protein. This repertoire shows about 68,000 distinct CDR3 sequences, approximately 64% found once; its top ten account for 7.6%. This record comes from a study of type 1 regulatory T cells. Study in general: T-allo10 is a Tr1-enriched, alloantigen-specific CD4 T cell product made in vitro.

T-allo10 cells from the graft donor were described as anergic, host-alloantigen-specific, and alloantigen-specific suppressors. The sequence came from a human donor in good health. The sample comprised cultured T cells, either the whole culture or a sorted T cell fraction (not recorded which). Subset noted: Tr1-enriched cell product generated in vitro against host alloantigens. The V and J genes are TRBV6-2 or TRBV6-3 and TRBJ2-3; 7 positions match TRBD2. The CDR3 loop reads CASADLGGTDTQYF. CDR3 sequence (DNA): TGTGCCAGCGCCGACTTGGGAGGGACAGATACGCAGTATTTT.